This TCR beta chain was sequenced during a study of blood T cells in healthy people across ages. The authors ran a second PCR of about 7 to 11 cycles using a sample-barcoded 5' primer and a J-beta primer mix. Using its own MiXCR run on the 5' RACE reads, TCRdb lists one record per CDR3 protein. The sample has over 1,500,000 distinct CDR3 sequences, about two fifths seen once. V lost 1 base to trimming and J lost 1 base; unmatched junction nucleotides: 5. This CDR3 is 17 amino acids long. Material: blood. This chain joins TRBV12-3 or TRBV12-4 and TRBJ2-3, with 10 positions matching TRBD1. The TCR originated in a human donor in good health. The CDR3 nucleotides read TGTGCCAGCAGTTTAGTGGGGACAGGGGTCCGCACAGATACGCAGTATTTT. Residues: CASSLVGTGVRTDTQYF.